The T cell receptor beta chain under discussion was sequenced for a study of T cells after posttransplantation cyclophosphamide. Study outcomes and limitations: Tissue-infiltrating T cells from skin or gut overlapped little with blood T cells. Recipient CMV seropositivity and CMV reactivation strongly tracked TRB clonality. Donor CD8+ memory clones often dominated recipient blood repertoires at later times.

Busulfan-fludarabine conditioning, marrow transplant, and cyclophosphamide on days +3 and +4 were administered. Profiling relied on immunoSEQ multiplex PCR, and the TCRdb table lists in-frame clones only, not all of them. This sample carries a few thousand clones, none of them present only once. This clone appeared many times. The antigen is not known. Within the sample, other DNA sequences also encode this same CDR3. Germline V gene lookup returns CDR1 MDHEN and CDR2 SYDVKM. This CDR3 comprises 16 residues. The J segment lost 2 bases and the V segment lost 3 bases, leaving 7 bases of the junction unmatched.

The chain uses TRBV28 and TRBJ2-7; 10 nucleotides agree with TRBD1. This sequence was found in a male patient between 60 and 69 years old who received an allogeneic stem cell transplant from a related donor and was CMV-positive. These T cells may partly come from the graft donor. Source: PBMCs, taken after allogeneic stem cell transplant with posttransplant cyclophosphamide. The CDR3 sequence: CASSFNPGTGAYEQYF. The CDR3 DNA is TGTGCCAGCAGTTTCAATCCCGGGACAGGGGCCTACGAGCAGTACTTC.